The rows below give T cell receptor beta chains drawn from one sample of a study of early T cells in non-severe SARS-CoV-2 infection. MiXCR, applied by TCRdb to the 5' RACE reads, yields one record per CDR3 protein. This table has 90,000 to 130,000 distinct CDR3 sequences, about an eighth appearing once. The sequenced material came from whole blood. The receptor source for this set is an adult who was a healthcare worker with PCR-confirmed SARS-CoV-2 infection or an uninfected control (not recorded which). Both conserved end residues are part of each CDR3.

>TRBV27
CASRGQGRYEQYF
>TRBV19
CATTRGEDYSPLHF
>TRBV3-1
CASSPTHATSYEQYF
>TRBV29-1
CSVCESGNTIYF
>TRBV21-1
CASSIPGQGAYRPQHF
>TRBV29-1
CSVEGPFSSGVLTF
>TRBV20-1
CSANRGRRGETQYF
>TRBV3-1
CASSQFRVSYNEQFF
>TRBV2
CASSGSSGMGNEQFF
>TRBV6-5
CASSPLGPAGTFF
>TRBV30
CAWSADSSNTGELFF
>TRBV7-2
CASSAPASGRGYKDTQYF
>TRBV6-1
CASRTRGDSPLHF